Below are 5 T cell receptor beta chains sequenced from a single sample in a study of blood T cell repertoires in COVID-19. Assay: immunoSEQ multiplex PCR; the TCRdb copy retains only in-frame clones and omits some. Of about 360,000 clones listed, approximately 86% are singletons. The sequencing input was peripheral blood. These receptors all stem from a woman aged 55-69 years with COVID-19, enrolled during active disease.

The rearrangement joins TRBV28 to TRBJ2-6, with TRBD1 as a possible D gene (5 bases). V lost 6 bases to trimming and J lost 1 base, with 10 bases between them. The CDR3 runs 15 residues. Germline assignment: CDR1 MDHEN and CDR2 SYDVKM. CDR3 nucleotide sequence: TGTGCCAGCAGAAAAGGGGTTTCTGGGGCCAACGTCCTGACTTTC. It encodes CASRKGVSGANVLTF.

This rearrangement joins TRBV7-8 to TRBJ1-5; TRBD1 agrees at 7 bases. The CDR3 runs to 14 residues. V lost 5 bases and J lost 5; bases outside the gene matches: 6. Germline CDR1 SGHVS, CDR2 FQNEAQ. The CDR3 loop is CASSQTGRDQPQHF. CDR3 nucleotides: TGTGCCAGCAGCCAGACAGGGCGGGATCAGCCCCAGCATTTT.

The genes are TRBV7-2 and TRBJ1-3; D unresolved. The CDR3 loop spans 16 amino acids. The germline V and J ends were trimmed by 4 bases and 0 bases, with 13 bases remaining between them. CDR1 and CDR2 from the germline V gene are SGHTA and FQGNSA. CDR3 region: CASSSAGGRSGNTIYF. The CDR3 region has the DNA TGTGCCAGCAGCTCTGCAGGAGGGCGCTCTGGAAACACCATATATTTT.

As for this clone: Other DNA sequences from this sample encode an identical CDR3 as well. This chain uses TRBV30 with TRBJ1-2; D is undetermined. Germline values: CDR1 GTSNPN, CDR2 SVGIG (reference sequence). CDR3 length equals 13 residues. V dropped 0 bases and J dropped 4 bases, with 9 bases sitting between them. The CDR3, as DNA: TGTGCCTGGAGTGTTGGCTCGGGCTATGGCTACACCTTC. Protein sequence: CAWSVGSGYGYTF.

This clone was counted between two and nine times. The V and J genes are TRBV11-2 and TRBJ1-3, with D perhaps matching TRBD1 (5 bases). V was trimmed by 5 bases and J by 2 bases, leaving 13 bases between them. Germline CDR1 is SGHAT and CDR2 is FQNNGV. The CDR3 has 15 amino acids. CDR3 DNA sequence: TGTGCCAGCAGCCCTATCAGGGCAGCTGGAAACACCATATATTTT. It yields the protein CASSPIRAAGNTIYF.